This T cell receptor (beta chain) appears in the sequencing data of a study of Ad26.COV2.S vaccination and SARS-CoV-2 variants. Treatment reported: over 15 received Ad26.COV2.S at low or high dose, single or two shots; 5 received placebo; per-sample allocation not given. Sampling happened 63 days after the first vaccine or placebo injection. Donation was by an adult aged 18-55 years who was in Boston. The administered vaccine (an Ad26 vector) expressed Wuhan-strain SARS-CoV-2 spike. Sequenced by immunoSEQ multiplex PCR; TCRdb stores in-frame clones only, minus some. This sample carries about 680,000 clones, 89% of them seen once, and the ten largest clones take over 1.3%. The V gene lost 3 bases and the J gene lost 8 bases, with 11 bases spanning the gap. The CDR3 extends over 12 amino acids. Germline V gene data show CDR1 as SGHRS and CDR2 as YFSETQ.

This specimen consisted of peripheral blood, obtained in a trial of Ad26.COV2.S vaccine versus placebo. The TCR comes from a person aged 18 to 65 who received the Ad26.COV2.S COVID-19 vaccine or a placebo. The gene calls are TRBV5-1 and TRBJ1-1, with D uncertain. This chain's CDR3 is CASSSEANEAFF. As DNA, the CDR3 is TGCGCCAGCAGCTCCGAGGCGAACGAAGCTTTCTTT.